The clone carrying this T cell receptor beta chain has ten or more counts. This CDR3 contains 19 residues. V was cut by 5 bases and J by 4 bases, with 31 bases left in between. Germline CDR1 reads DFQATT; CDR2 reads SNEGSKA (reference sequence). This sample was included in a study of neurological immune-mediated disorders. As to time point: longitudinal time-point 2. MiXCR, run by TCRdb on the 5' RACE reads, gives a single entry per CDR3 protein. This sample has about 80,000 distinct CDR3 sequences; more than 5% occur once, and the top ten carry over 6.5%. Sequenced: PBMCs. The chain couples TRBV20-1 to TRBJ2-3, with a possible D match to TRBD2 (7 bases). The receptor comes from a woman aged 60 to 75 with multiple sclerosis. This chain's CDR3 is CSARGPLGGGPMVADTQYF. CDR3 DNA: TGCAGTGCTCGGGGACCCCTAGGGGGGGGCCCGATGGTCGCAGATACGCAGTATTTT.